This T cell receptor (beta chain) was identified in a study of T cells after yellow fever vaccination. Whole-study results and caveats: Post-booster samples contained most primary-vaccination clones (more than 95% CD4, around 88% CD8). FACS-sorted repertoires could harbor abundant contaminating bulk-population clonotypes. A small proportion of clonotypes was detected in both the CD4 and CD8 compartments.

The J segment lost 2 bases and the V segment lost 5 bases, leaving 5 bases of the junction unmatched. The CDR3 loop spans 16 amino acids. Germline V gives CDR1 ENHRY, CDR2 SYGVKD. 5'RACE template switching added a universal primer site and UMIs to TCR cDNA. One entry per CDR3 protein, called by TCRdb with MiXCR from the 5' RACE reads. The table shows some 320,000 distinct CDR3 sequences, with over 8.5% occurring only once. A few counts support this clonotype. Antigen: not known. This chain links TRBV10-3 with TRBJ2-5, with TRBD2 matching over 13 bases. This sequence was found in a man aged 18-30 years who received the YFV17D yellow fever vaccine. Sample: CD4+ T cells sorted from PBMCs, taken 45 days after the yellow fever booster vaccination. As DNA, the CDR3 is TGTGCCATCAGTTCCGGACTAGCGGGGGAACAAGAGACCCAGTACTTC. Protein product: CAISSGLAGEQETQYF.